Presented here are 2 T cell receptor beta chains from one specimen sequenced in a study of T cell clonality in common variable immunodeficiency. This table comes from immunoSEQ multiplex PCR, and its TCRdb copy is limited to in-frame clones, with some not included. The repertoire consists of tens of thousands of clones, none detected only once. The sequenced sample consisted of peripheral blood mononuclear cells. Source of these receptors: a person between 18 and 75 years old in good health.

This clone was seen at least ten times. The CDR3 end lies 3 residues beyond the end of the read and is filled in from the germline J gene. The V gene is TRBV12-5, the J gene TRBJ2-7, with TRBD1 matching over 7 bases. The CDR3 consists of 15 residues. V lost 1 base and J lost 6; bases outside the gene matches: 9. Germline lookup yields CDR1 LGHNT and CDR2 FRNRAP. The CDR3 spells CASGLGNRGFSEQYF. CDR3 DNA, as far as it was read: TGTGCTAGTGGTTTGGGAAACAGGGGTTTCTCCGAG.

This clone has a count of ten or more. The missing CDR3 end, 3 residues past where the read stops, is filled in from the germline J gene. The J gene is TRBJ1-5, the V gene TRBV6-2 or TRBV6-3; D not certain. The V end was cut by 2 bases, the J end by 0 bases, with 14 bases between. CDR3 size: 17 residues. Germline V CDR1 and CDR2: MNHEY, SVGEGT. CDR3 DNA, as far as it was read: TGTGCCAGCAGTTACGGGCGGGCCTCTTTTAGCAATCAGCCC. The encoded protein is CASSYGRASFSNQP. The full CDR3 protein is CASSYGRASFSNQPQHF.